This T cell receptor (beta chain) originates from a study of vaccination and CD4 T cells after COVID-19. Concerning this clonotype: The target antigen is unknown.

The Oncomine TCR Beta short-read assay was what sequenced the DNA obtained from cultured CD4+ T cells. Someone extracted genomic DNA from cultured CD4+ T cells. Using its own MiXCR run on the PCR reads, TCRdb lists one record per CDR3 protein. This repertoire shows more than 10,000 distinct CDR3 sequences, 35% to 40% found once; its top ten account for roughly 18%. Treatment indicated: approximately 11-day PBMC culture with coronavirus spike peptide pools or control peptides (ViraFEST assay). Sample: cultured CD4+ T cells from blood. The origin of this receptor is a human donor with COVID-19.

The CDR3 sequence: CASRPTATSPLHF. The DNA for the CDR3 is TGTGCCAGCAGACCGACAGCGACTTCACCCCTCCACTTT. This sequence joins TRBV28 and TRBJ1-6, with a possible D match to TRBD1 (5 bases). Germline CDR1 MDHEN, CDR2 SYDVKM. Trimming stripped 6 bases from V and 9 bases from J, with 12 bases between. There are 13 residues in the CDR3.